Below, 20 T cell receptor beta chains from the same sample are listed, as sequenced in a study of a mutant IDH1 vaccine in newly diagnosed glioma (dated by TCRdb to the early 2020s). Taken with the paper, the label for time point translates to: week 5, during vaccination. A 20-mer mutant IDH1 peptide at 300 micrograms in Montanide made up each vaccine dose, which was injected subcutaneously together with topical imiquimod. Library preparation was by the immunoSEQ multiplex PCR assay. This is the immuneACCESS table as TCRdb keeps it, with only in-frame sequences that have V and J called. A part of the clones is gone; compared with another copy, unresolved V genes explain less than half, and the rest is unexplained. The sample yields some 36,000 clones; 80% to 90% were counted once. The top ten constitute around 10% of the sample. Their antigens are not known. The specimen was PBMCs, collected from a glioma patient whose treatment included an IDH1 peptide vaccine. The source of these receptors is a man over 45 with glioma.

The chain recombines TRBV14 with TRBJ1-6; tentative D call: TRBD1 (5 bases). Germline CDR1 reads SGHDN; CDR2 reads FVKESK. Trimming pared 0 bases from V and 10 bases from J, leaving 16 bases between. The CDR3 length is 16 residues. Here the CDR3 reads CASSQDGPGSESPLHF. CDR3 in DNA: TGTGCCAGCAGCCAAGATGGTCCAGGGTCCGAGTCACCCCTCCACTTT. Full variable domain (remainder filled in from reference TRBV14 and TRBJ1-6): EAGVTQFPSHSVIEKGQTVTLRCDPISGHDNLYWYRRVMGKEIKFLLHFVKESKQDESGMPNNRFLAERTGGTYSTLKVQPAELEDSGVYFCASSQDGPGSESPLHFGNGTRLTVT.

The J gene is TRBJ1-2, the V gene TRBV7-6; D unclear. The CDR3 extends over 13 amino acids. Trimming stripped 1 base from V and 4 bases from J, with 7 bases between. Per the germline V gene, CDR1 is SGHVS and CDR2 is FNYEAQ. The CDR3 sequence is CASSLGAAYGYTF. Here the CDR3 DNA reads TGTGCCAGCAGCTTAGGGGCAGCCTATGGCTACACCTTC.

The chain recombines TRBV6-1 with TRBJ2-2; TRBD1 matches 11 bases. Trimming at V came to 6 bases and at J to 4 bases, leaving 4 bases not matched to a gene. Germline V gene data show CDR1 as MNHNS and CDR2 as SASEGT. The CDR3 contains 15 residues. CDR3 loop: CASRGGTGGTGELFF. The CDR3 nucleotides read TGTGCCAGCAGGGGAGGGACAGGGGGCACCGGGGAGCTGTTTTTT.

V is TRBV11-2 and J is TRBJ2-2; D remains ambiguous. Per the germline V gene, CDR1 is SGHAT and CDR2 is FQNNGV. V gave up 5 bases and J gave up 6 bases, with 4 bases separating them. CDR3 size: 11 residues. CDR3 coding DNA: TGTGCCAGCAGCCGGTCCGGGGAGCTGTTTTTT. This gives the protein CASSRSGELFF.

There are a few counts of this clone. CDR3 amino acids: CATYTGELFF. The CDR3 DNA reads TGTGCCACTTACACCGGGGAGCTGTTTTTT. J is TRBJ2-2 and V is TRBV19; D unresolved. V was cut by 10 bases and J by 3 bases, with 3 bases left in between. CDR1 and CDR2 from the germline V gene are LNHDA and SQIVND (reference sequence). This CDR3 has 10 residues.

The chain employs TRBV19 and TRBJ1-3; no clear D gene. Trimming left V 4 bases short and J 8 bases short, with 12 bases between. The CDR3 runs to 13 residues. Germline V gene lookup returns CDR1 LNHDA and CDR2 SQIVND (reference sequence). This CDR3 is CASSRGMEHTIYF. The CDR3 bases are TGTGCCAGTAGTAGAGGGATGGAACACACCATATATTTT. Variable domain in full (rest from reference TRBV19 and TRBJ1-3): DGGITQSPKYLFRKEGQNVTLSCEQNLNHDAMYWYRQDPGQGLRLIYYSQIVNDFQKGDIAEGYSVSREKKESFPLTVTSAQKNPTAFYLCASSRGMEHTIYFGEGSWLTVV.

V and J are TRBV25-1 and TRBJ2-7, with a possible D match to TRBD2 (5 bases). CDR3 length: 11 amino acids. Trimming removed 6 bases from V and 4 bases from J, with 7 bases in between. Looked up from germline, CDR1 is MGHDK and CDR2 is SYGVNS. CDR3 nucleotides: TGTGCCAGCAGCCGGGGTTACGAGCAGTACTTC. This translates into CASSRGYEQYF.

The rearrangement links TRBV6-5 to TRBJ1-1, with D unresolved. V lost 2 bases and J 1 base, leaving 5 bases between the germline ends. The germline gives CDR1 MNHEY, CDR2 SVGAGI. The CDR3 has 13 residues. The CDR3 DNA is TGTGCCAGCAGTTACGCCGAGAACACTGAAGCTTTCTTT. It yields the protein CASSYAENTEAFF.

The rearrangement links TRBV27 to TRBJ1-2; D might be TRBD1 (5 bases). V shed 0 bases and J shed 4 bases, with 18 bases lying between them. Germline values: CDR1 MNHEY, CDR2 SMNVEV (reference sequence). The CDR3 length is 17 residues. The CDR3 sequence is CASSLSYPRESLYGYTF. CDR3 sequence (DNA): TGTGCCAGCAGTTTATCATACCCCAGGGAATCTCTCTATGGCTACACCTTC.

CDR3 nucleotides: TGTGCCAGCAGTTATTCCCGGACAGGTATGAACACTGAAGCTTTCTTT. Its translation: CASSYSRTGMNTEAFF. The chain is built from TRBV6-9 and TRBJ1-1; 7 nucleotides agree with TRBD1. The germline gives CDR1 MNHGY, CDR2 SVAAGI. This CDR3 region has 16 residues. V shed 0 bases, J shed 0 bases, and the junction held 4 bases outside the gene matches.

This CDR3 is CSVEVRPDNSYEQYF. As DNA, the CDR3 is TGCAGCGTTGAAGTTCGGCCAGACAACTCCTACGAGCAGTACTTC. The V gene is TRBV29-1, the J gene TRBJ2-7; D unresolved. The CDR3 is made up of 15 amino acids. Trimming shortened V by 1 base and J by 0 bases, and 13 bases separated the two germline ends. Per germline, CDR1 SQVTM and CDR2 ANQGSEA.

The gene calls are TRBV9 and TRBJ1-1, with D tentatively TRBD1 (6 bases). The CDR3 has 14 residues. Germline values: CDR1 SGDLS, CDR2 YYNGEE. V lost 3 bases and J 0 bases, leaving 9 bases between the germline ends. Here the CDR3 reads CASSEGGLNTEAFF. The CDR3 region has the DNA TGTGCCAGCAGCGAGGGGGGGCTGAACACTGAAGCTTTCTTT.

The rearrangement links TRBV5-1 to TRBJ2-1, with D unresolved. The CDR3 covers 16 residues. The V end was cut by 7 bases, the J end by 1 base, with 18 bases between. Germline V gives CDR1 SGHRS, CDR2 YFSETQ. CDR3 sequence (DNA): TGCGCCAGCTCAATATCACCACTTTCTTCCTACAATGAGCAGTTCTTC. It codes for CASSISPLSSYNEQFF.

This clone was seen only a few times. The chain combines TRBV2 with TRBJ1-5, with D possibly being TRBD1 (6 bases). The germline V and J ends were trimmed by 7 bases and 6 bases, with 13 bases remaining between them. Germline CDR1 and CDR2: SNHLY and FYNNEI. The CDR3 runs to 13 residues. The CDR3 sequence is CASTLQGGQPQHF. CDR3 in DNA: TGTGCCAGCACATTACAGGGTGGTCAGCCCCAGCATTTT.

This chain connects TRBV5-6 to TRBJ1-5; 9 bases match TRBD1. The germline V gene encodes CDR1 SGHDT and CDR2 YYEEEE. The CDR3 sequence is 14 residues long. With V trimmed by 4 bases and J by 2 bases, 1 base remained unmatched. The CDR3 coding sequence is TGTGCCAGCAGCCGGACAGGGGGCAATCAGCCCCAGCATTTT. Amino acids: CASSRTGGNQPQHF.

Here the CDR3 reads CASTHQGLNTEAFF. The CDR3 nucleotides read TGCGCCAGCACCCACCAGGGGTTGAACACTGAAGCTTTCTTT. The chain carries TRBV4-1 and TRBJ1-1; D is perhaps TRBD1 (6 bases). Trimming took 7 bases from V and 0 from J, leaving 12 bases between them. This CDR3 has 14 amino acids. CDR1 is MGHRA and CDR2 is YSYEKL in the germline V gene.

The chain joins TRBV14 to TRBJ2-7, with unresolved D. CDR1 is SGHDN and CDR2 is FVKESK in the germline V gene. The length of the CDR3 is 12 residues. Trimming cost V 1 base and J 6 bases, with 7 bases left between them. The chain's CDR3 is CASSQVVGEQYF. CDR3 DNA sequence: TGTGCCAGCAGCCAAGTGGTCGGCGAGCAGTACTTC. Drawing the rest from reference TRBV14 and TRBJ2-7, the complete variable domain is EAGVTQFPSHSVIEKGQTVTLRCDPISGHDNLYWYRRVMGKEIKFLLHFVKESKQDESGMPNNRFLAERTGGTYSTLKVQPAELEDSGVYFCASSQVVGEQYFGPGTRLTVT.

This clone turned up a few times. The chain employs TRBV2 and TRBJ2-5, with D possibly being TRBD2 (5 bases). Germline assignment: CDR1 SNHLY and CDR2 FYNNEI. V dropped 3 bases and J dropped 5 bases, with 10 bases sitting between them. The CDR3 length is 13 residues. This chain's CDR3 is CASSEGVLETQYF. The CDR3 nucleotides are TGTGCCAGCAGTGAGGGAGTTTTGGAGACCCAGTACTTC.

This chain uses TRBV9 with TRBJ2-2, with a tentative D call TRBD1 (5 bases). V was trimmed by 2 bases and J by 1 base, leaving 9 bases between them. The CDR3 length is 15 residues. Germline loops: CDR1 SGDLS, CDR2 YYNGEE. CDR3: CASSVGDRNTGELFF. In DNA, the CDR3 is TGTGCCAGCAGCGTGGGCGACAGGAACACCGGGGAGCTGTTTTTT.

The chain is built from TRBV2 and TRBJ2-7; D uncertain. V was shortened by 9 bases and J by 1 base, with 16 bases between the two germline ends. CDR1 and CDR2 (germline): SNHLY, FYNNEI. The length of the CDR3 is 14 residues. The CDR3 nucleotides are TGTGCCAGAACGATGATGGCAGATTCCTACGAGCAGTACTTC. The encoded protein is CARTMMADSYEQYF.